The rows below give T cell receptor beta chains drawn from one sample of a study of shared clonotypes between healthy human individuals. The assay was immunoSEQ multiplex PCR, and TCRdb's table has in-frame clones only and misses some. The profile shows 2.3 million or so clones, more than 85% of them singletons. Specimen: naive CD4+ T cells from PBMCs. These receptor sequences come from a man younger than 35 in good health. Some clones in this sample may be carry-over from other donors' samples. Each CDR3 is given with its conserved first and last residue. The D gene is left open where the match is weak. For some rows the clone size is stated as once, few or many, or as a class when expanded; others skip it.

CDR3nt: TGTGCCAGCAGGGTGGGGTTACTCTACGAGCAGTACTTC
CDR3aa: CASRVGLLYEQYF
j_gene: TRBJ2-7
d_gene: .
abundance: .
v_gene: TRBV28

CDR3nt: TGTGCCAGCAGCCTCCTGGGACAGGGGGTATCAGAGACCCAGTACTTC
CDR3aa: CASSLLGQGVSETQYF
j_gene: TRBJ2-5
d_gene: TRBD1
abundance: .
v_gene: TRBV14

CDR3nt: TGTGCCAGCAGTTCGGGACTTTACAATGAGCAGTTCTTC
CDR3aa: CASSSGLYNEQFF
j_gene: TRBJ2-1
d_gene: .
abundance: .
v_gene: TRBV28

CDR3nt: TGTGCCAGCAGCTTGACAGGAGGAGAGACCCAGTACTTC
CDR3aa: CASSLTGGETQYF
j_gene: TRBJ2-5
d_gene: .
abundance: .
v_gene: TRBV5-6

CDR3nt: TGTGCCAGCAGCTTAGCGGGACAACCGGGGACTGAAGCTTTCTTT
CDR3aa: CASSLAGQPGTEAFF
j_gene: TRBJ1-1
d_gene: .
abundance: .
v_gene: TRBV7-6

CDR3nt: TGTGCCAGCAGGAGAAACACCGGGGAGCTGTTTTTT
CDR3aa: CASRRNTGELFF
j_gene: TRBJ2-2
d_gene: .
abundance: once
v_gene: TRBV28

CDR3nt: TGTGCCAGTTGTGTTGCGGGGGGCTATGGCTACACCTTC
CDR3aa: CASCVAGGYGYTF
j_gene: TRBJ1-2
d_gene: .
abundance: .
v_gene: TRBV19

CDR3nt: TGTGCCAGCTCACCTGACAGGGAGTACTATGGCTACACCTTC
CDR3aa: CASSPDREYYGYTF
j_gene: TRBJ1-2
d_gene: TRBD1
abundance: once
v_gene: TRBV18

CDR3nt: TGCAGCGTTGGGGACCTGGGGACGCAGTATTTT
CDR3aa: CSVGDLGTQYF
j_gene: TRBJ2-3
d_gene: .
abundance: .
v_gene: TRBV29-1

CDR3nt: TGTGCCAGCAGCCCACAGGAAACTAGCACAGATACGCAGTATTTT
CDR3aa: CASSPQETSTDTQYF
j_gene: TRBJ2-3
d_gene: .
abundance: .
v_gene: TRBV5-4

CDR3nt: TGTGCCAGCAGTCTTCGGACGTTGAACACTGAAGCTTTCTTT
CDR3aa: CASSLRTLNTEAFF
j_gene: TRBJ1-1
d_gene: .
abundance: .
v_gene: TRBV6-1

CDR3nt: TGTGCCAGCAGCCCCACGGACTACAAGAACGAGCAGTACTTC
CDR3aa: CASSPTDYKNEQYF
j_gene: TRBJ2-7
d_gene: .
abundance: .
v_gene: TRBV28

CDR3nt: TGTGCCTGGGGGGACAGGGTGGCGACCCAGTACTTC
CDR3aa: CAWGDRVATQYF
j_gene: TRBJ2-5
d_gene: TRBD1
abundance: .
v_gene: TRBV30

CDR3nt: TGCGCCAGCAGCTTGGCCCGGGGGGGCGGGAGCGCTTACGAGCAGTACTTC
CDR3aa: CASSLARGGGSAYEQYF
j_gene: TRBJ2-7
d_gene: TRBD2
abundance: .
v_gene: TRBV5-1

CDR3nt: TGTGCCAGCAGTCACCGGGAGATAAATCAGCCCCAGCATTTT
CDR3aa: CASSHREINQPQHF
j_gene: TRBJ1-5
d_gene: .
abundance: .
v_gene: TRBV7-9

CDR3nt: TGCGCCAGCAGTCAACCGAAGGCGAGATTTACCACCGACTATGGCTACACCTTC
CDR3aa: CASSQPKARFTTDYGYTF
j_gene: TRBJ1-2
d_gene: .
abundance: .
v_gene: TRBV23-1

CDR3nt: TGTGCCAGCTCAGCAGGGCAGGGTTCCTACGAGCAGTACTTC
CDR3aa: CASSAGQGSYEQYF
j_gene: TRBJ2-7
d_gene: .
abundance: .
v_gene: TRBV18

CDR3nt: TGTGCCAGCAGCTTAGTAGGACTAGCGGGAGGGCCTGGCAATGAGCAGTTCTTC
CDR3aa: CASSLVGLAGGPGNEQFF
j_gene: TRBJ2-1
d_gene: TRBD2
abundance: .
v_gene: TRBV11-2

CDR3nt: TGTGCGATAGGGAGGGGGACGAATAATTCACCCCTCCACTTT
CDR3aa: CAIGRGTNNSPLHF
j_gene: TRBJ1-6
d_gene: .
abundance: .
v_gene: TRBV28

CDR3nt: TGTGCCAGCAGTTATCAGGGGGCAACGGGGCCCCAGCATTTT
CDR3aa: CASSYQGATGPQHF
j_gene: TRBJ1-5
d_gene: TRBD1
abundance: once
v_gene: TRBV6-6